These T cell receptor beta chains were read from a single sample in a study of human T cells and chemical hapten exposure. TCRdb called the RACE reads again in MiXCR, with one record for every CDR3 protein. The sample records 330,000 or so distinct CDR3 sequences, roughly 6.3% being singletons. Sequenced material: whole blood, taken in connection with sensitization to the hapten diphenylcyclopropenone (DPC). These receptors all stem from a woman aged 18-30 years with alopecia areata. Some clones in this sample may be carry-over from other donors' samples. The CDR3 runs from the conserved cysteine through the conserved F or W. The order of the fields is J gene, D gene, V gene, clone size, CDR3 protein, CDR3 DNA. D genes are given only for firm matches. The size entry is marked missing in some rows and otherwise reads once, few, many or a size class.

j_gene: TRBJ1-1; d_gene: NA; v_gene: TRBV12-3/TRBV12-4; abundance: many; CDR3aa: CASSFQGTGTEAFF; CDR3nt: TGTGCCAGCAGTTTCCAGGGGACGGGGACTGAAGCTTTCTTT
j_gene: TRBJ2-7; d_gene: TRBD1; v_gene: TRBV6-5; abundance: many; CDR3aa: CASRGPGQGRSEQYF; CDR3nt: TGTGCCAGCAGAGGCCCGGGACAGGGGCGAAGCGAGCAGTACTTC
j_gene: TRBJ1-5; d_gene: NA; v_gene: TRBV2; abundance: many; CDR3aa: CASSAPRGHQPQHF; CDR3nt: TGTGCCAGCAGTGCCCCCAGGGGCCATCAGCCCCAGCATTTT
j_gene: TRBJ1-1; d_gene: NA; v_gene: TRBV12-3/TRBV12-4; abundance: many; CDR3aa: CASSQWEGTEAFF; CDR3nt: TGTGCCAGCAGCCAGTGGGAGGGGACTGAAGCTTTCTTT
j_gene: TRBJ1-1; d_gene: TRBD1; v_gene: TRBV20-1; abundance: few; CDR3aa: CSASMTGYGAFF; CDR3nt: TGCAGTGCCTCTATGACAGGGTATGGAGCTTTCTTT
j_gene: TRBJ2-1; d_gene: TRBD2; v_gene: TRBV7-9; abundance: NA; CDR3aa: CASSSGLAGMFEQFF; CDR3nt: TGTGCCAGCAGCTCAGGACTAGCGGGGATGTTTGAGCAGTTCTTC
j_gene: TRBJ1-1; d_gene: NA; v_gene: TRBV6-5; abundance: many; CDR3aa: CASSRRGTEAFF; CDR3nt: TGTGCCAGCAGCCGAAGGGGGACTGAAGCTTTCTTT
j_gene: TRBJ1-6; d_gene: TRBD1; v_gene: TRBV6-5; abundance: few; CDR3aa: CASRDRVNPYNSPLHF; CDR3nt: TGTGCCAGCAGGGACAGGGTAAACCCCTATAATTCACCCCTCCACTTT
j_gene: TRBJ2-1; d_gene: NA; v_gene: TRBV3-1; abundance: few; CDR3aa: CASSQGVPGNNEQFF; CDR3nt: TGTGCCAGCAGCCAGGGGGTCCCGGGTAACAATGAGCAGTTCTTC
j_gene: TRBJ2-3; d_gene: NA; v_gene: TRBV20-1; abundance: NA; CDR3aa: CSATFGGGTDTQYF; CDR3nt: TGCAGTGCTACCTTCGGGGGAGGTACAGATACGCAGTATTTT
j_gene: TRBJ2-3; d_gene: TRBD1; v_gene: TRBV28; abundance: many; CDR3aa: CASSFPGQGALNTQYF; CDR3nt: TGTGCCAGCAGTTTCCCCGGACAGGGGGCATTAAATACGCAGTATTTT
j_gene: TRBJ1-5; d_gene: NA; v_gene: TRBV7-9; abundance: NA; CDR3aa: CASSPRQGAGQPQHF; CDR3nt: TGTGCCAGCAGCCCGCGGCAGGGCGCCGGTCAGCCCCAGCATTTT
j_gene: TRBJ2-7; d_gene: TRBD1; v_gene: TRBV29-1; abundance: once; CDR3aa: CSGTGTGEMEQYF; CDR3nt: TGCAGCGGCACCGGGACAGGGGAGATGGAGCAGTACTTC
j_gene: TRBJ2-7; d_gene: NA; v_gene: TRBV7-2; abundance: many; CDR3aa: CASSEPGGGSSYEQYF; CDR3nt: TGTGCCAGCAGCGAACCTGGTGGGGGGAGCTCCTACGAGCAGTACTTC